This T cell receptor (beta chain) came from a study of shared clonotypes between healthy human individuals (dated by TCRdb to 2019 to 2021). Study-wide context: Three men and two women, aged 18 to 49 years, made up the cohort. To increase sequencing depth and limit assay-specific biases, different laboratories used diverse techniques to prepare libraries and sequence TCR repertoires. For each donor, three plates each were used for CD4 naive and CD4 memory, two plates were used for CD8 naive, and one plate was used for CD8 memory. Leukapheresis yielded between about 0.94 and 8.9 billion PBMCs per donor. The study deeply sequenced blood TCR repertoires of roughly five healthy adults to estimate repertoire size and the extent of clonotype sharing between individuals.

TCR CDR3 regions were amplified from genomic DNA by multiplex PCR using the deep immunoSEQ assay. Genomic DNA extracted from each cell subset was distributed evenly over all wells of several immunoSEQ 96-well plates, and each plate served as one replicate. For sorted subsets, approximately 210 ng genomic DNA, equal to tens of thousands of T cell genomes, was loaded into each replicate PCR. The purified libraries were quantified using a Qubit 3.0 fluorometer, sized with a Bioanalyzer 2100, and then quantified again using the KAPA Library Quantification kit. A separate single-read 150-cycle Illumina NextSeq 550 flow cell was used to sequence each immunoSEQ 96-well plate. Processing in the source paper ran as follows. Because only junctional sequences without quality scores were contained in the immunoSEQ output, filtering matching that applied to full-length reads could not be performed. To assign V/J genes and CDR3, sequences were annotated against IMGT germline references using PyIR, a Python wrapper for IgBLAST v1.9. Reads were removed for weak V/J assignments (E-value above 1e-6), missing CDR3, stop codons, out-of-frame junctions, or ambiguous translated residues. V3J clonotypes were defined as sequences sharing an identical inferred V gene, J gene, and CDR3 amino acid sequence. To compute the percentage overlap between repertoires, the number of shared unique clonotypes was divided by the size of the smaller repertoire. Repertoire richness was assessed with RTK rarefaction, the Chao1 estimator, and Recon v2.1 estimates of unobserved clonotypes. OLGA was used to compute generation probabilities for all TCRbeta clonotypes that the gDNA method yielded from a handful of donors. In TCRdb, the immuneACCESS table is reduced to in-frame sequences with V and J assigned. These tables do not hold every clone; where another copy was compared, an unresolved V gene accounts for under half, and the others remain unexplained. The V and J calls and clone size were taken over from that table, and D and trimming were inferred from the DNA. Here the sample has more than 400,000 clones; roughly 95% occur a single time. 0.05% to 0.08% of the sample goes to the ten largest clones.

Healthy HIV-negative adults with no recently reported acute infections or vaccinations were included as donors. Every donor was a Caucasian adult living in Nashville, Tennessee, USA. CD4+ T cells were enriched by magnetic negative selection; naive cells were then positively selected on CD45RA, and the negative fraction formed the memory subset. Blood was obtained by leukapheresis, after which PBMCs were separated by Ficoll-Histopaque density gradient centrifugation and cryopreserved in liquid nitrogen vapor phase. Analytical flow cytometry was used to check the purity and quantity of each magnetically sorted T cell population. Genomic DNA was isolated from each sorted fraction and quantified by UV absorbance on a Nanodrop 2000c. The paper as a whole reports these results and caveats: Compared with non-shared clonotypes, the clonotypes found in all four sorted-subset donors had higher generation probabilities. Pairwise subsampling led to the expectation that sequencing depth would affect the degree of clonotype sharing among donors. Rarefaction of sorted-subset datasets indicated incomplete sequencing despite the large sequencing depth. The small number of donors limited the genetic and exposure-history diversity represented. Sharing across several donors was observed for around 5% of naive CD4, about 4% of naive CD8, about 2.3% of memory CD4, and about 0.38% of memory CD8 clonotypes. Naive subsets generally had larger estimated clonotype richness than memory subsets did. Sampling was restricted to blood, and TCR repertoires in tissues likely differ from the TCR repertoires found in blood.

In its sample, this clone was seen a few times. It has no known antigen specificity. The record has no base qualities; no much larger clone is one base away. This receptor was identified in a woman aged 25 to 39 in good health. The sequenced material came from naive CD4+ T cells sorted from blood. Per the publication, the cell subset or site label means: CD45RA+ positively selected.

The DNA is TGTGCCAGCAGTGGTACGGAGCCCCAGCATTTT. Its protein is CASSGTEPQHF. In this chain, TRBV28 is recombined with TRBJ1-5; the D gene is unclear. The germline V gene gives CDR1 as MDHEN and CDR2 as SYDVKM. The V end loses 5 bases and the J end loses 8 bases, and a stretch of 7 bases separates them. The CDR3 runs 11 residues from the cysteine to the phenylalanine. The sequence is cut down to CDR3 DNA, 33 bases in frame from base 1.